This T cell receptor beta chain was obtained from a study of T cell responses to AZD1222 COVID-19 vaccine. Assay: immunoSEQ multiplex PCR; the TCRdb copy retains only in-frame clones and omits some. The table records roughly 150,000 clones, roughly 87% of them present only once. This CDR3 contains 16 residues. Germline CDR1 SGHRS, CDR2 YFSETQ. Trimming removed 0 bases from V and 2 bases from J; junction bases left unmatched: 3. This clone appeared a single time. The V and J genes are TRBV5-1 and TRBJ2-3; 10 bases fit TRBD2. The material was peripheral blood, obtained 28 days after the second AZD1222 dose. The clonotype was recovered from an adult who received the AZD1222 COVID-19 vaccine. The CDR3 is CASSLALAGPTDTQYF. The CDR3 DNA sequence: TGCGCCAGCAGCTTGGCACTAGCGGGGCCCACAGATACGCAGTATTTT.